Listed below are T cell receptor beta chains from one sample, sequenced in a study of beta chain features in type 1 diabetes. Produced via immunoSEQ multiplex PCR; TCRdb's table is partial and in-frame only. There are 95,000 to 150,000 clones in the sample; roughly 17% occur only once, and roughly 2.5% lies in the top ten. Sequencing was carried out using central memory CD4+ T cells from blood. These receptors originate from a man aged 18 to 35 with type 1 diabetes. Both conserved end residues are part of each CDR3. The D gene is left open where the match is weak. Clone size, where shown, is once, few, many, or a class for clones that have expanded.

d_gene: NA; j_gene: TRBJ2-7; abundance: few; v_gene: TRBV29-1; CDR3aa: CSVFQYEQYF; CDR3nt: TGCAGCGTTTTTCAGTACGAGCAGTACTTC
d_gene: NA; j_gene: TRBJ1-2; abundance: NA; v_gene: TRBV2; CDR3aa: CASLGTEKNGYTF; CDR3nt: TGTGCCAGCCTAGGGACGGAAAAAAATGGCTACACCTTC
d_gene: TRBD2; j_gene: TRBJ2-5; abundance: NA; v_gene: TRBV7-2; CDR3aa: CASSLGSGGNQETQYF; CDR3nt: TGTGCCAGCAGCTTAGGTAGCGGGGGGAACCAAGAGACCCAGTACTTC
d_gene: NA; j_gene: TRBJ2-2; abundance: few; v_gene: TRBV4-1; CDR3aa: CASSQGDLRTGELFF; CDR3nt: TGCGCCAGCAGCCAAGGAGATCTAAGGACCGGGGAGCTGTTTTTT
d_gene: NA; j_gene: TRBJ2-1; abundance: few; v_gene: TRBV19; CDR3aa: CASSMGGHLSYNEQFF; CDR3nt: TGTGCCAGTAGTATGGGGGGACACCTGTCCTACAATGAGCAGTTCTTC
d_gene: TRBD1; j_gene: TRBJ1-2; abundance: NA; v_gene: TRBV4-1; CDR3aa: CASSLPQGAGAAFYGYTF; CDR3nt: TGCGCCAGCAGCCTTCCCCAGGGGGCAGGTGCGGCGTTCTATGGCTACACCTTC
d_gene: NA; j_gene: TRBJ1-2; abundance: many; v_gene: TRBV27; CDR3aa: CASSPHLPPEGYTF; CDR3nt: TGTGCCAGCAGTCCCCATCTTCCTCCGGAGGGCTACACCTTC
d_gene: NA; j_gene: TRBJ2-3; abundance: NA; v_gene: TRBV2; CDR3aa: CASKGEHTDTQYF; CDR3nt: TGTGCCAGCAAGGGGGAGCACACAGATACGCAGTATTTT
d_gene: TRBD1; j_gene: TRBJ1-1; abundance: NA; v_gene: TRBV30; CDR3aa: CAWSAGGQGVWAEAFF; CDR3nt: TGTGCCTGGAGCGCGGGGGGACAGGGCGTGTGGGCTGAAGCTTTCTTT
d_gene: TRBD1; j_gene: TRBJ1-5; abundance: NA; v_gene: TRBV29-1; CDR3aa: CSVGTGVQPQHF; CDR3nt: TGCAGCGTCGGGACAGGGGTTCAGCCCCAGCATTTT
d_gene: TRBD2; j_gene: TRBJ2-4; abundance: NA; v_gene: TRBV15; CDR3aa: CATSPGGTAKNIQYF; CDR3nt: TGTGCCACCAGTCCGGGGGGGACAGCCAAAAACATTCAGTACTTC
d_gene: TRBD2; j_gene: TRBJ2-2; abundance: few; v_gene: TRBV2; CDR3aa: CASSGRPGLAFIGELFF; CDR3nt: TGTGCCAGCAGTGGTCGTCCGGGACTAGCGTTTATCGGGGAGCTGTTTTTT
d_gene: NA; j_gene: TRBJ2-1; abundance: many; v_gene: TRBV10-3; CDR3aa: CAISGGTHAFEQFF; CDR3nt: TGTGCCATCAGTGGCGGGACCCACGCTTTTGAGCAGTTCTTC
d_gene: TRBD1; j_gene: TRBJ1-4; abundance: few; v_gene: TRBV5-1; CDR3aa: CASSFLGQGENEKLFF; CDR3nt: TGCGCCAGCAGCTTCCTTGGACAGGGCGAAAATGAAAAACTGTTTTTT
d_gene: NA; j_gene: TRBJ2-1; abundance: few; v_gene: TRBV5-4; CDR3aa: CASSLSVGDSYNEQFF; CDR3nt: TGTGCCAGCAGCTTGTCGGTGGGCGATTCCTACAATGAGCAGTTCTTC
d_gene: NA; j_gene: TRBJ2-4; abundance: NA; v_gene: TRBV6-5; CDR3aa: CASSYDGYWDIQYF; CDR3nt: TGTGCCAGCAGTTACGACGGGTATTGGGACATTCAGTACTTC
d_gene: NA; j_gene: TRBJ2-5; abundance: few; v_gene: TRBV2; CDR3aa: CAGGQETQYF; CDR3nt: TGTGCTGGAGGGCAAGAGACCCAGTACTTC
d_gene: NA; j_gene: TRBJ2-2; abundance: NA; v_gene: TRBV30; CDR3aa: CAWSTGQNTGELFF; CDR3nt: TGTGCCTGGAGTACGGGACAGAACACCGGGGAGCTGTTTTTT
d_gene: NA; j_gene: TRBJ2-2; abundance: NA; v_gene: TRBV30; CDR3aa: CAWSRDTGELFF; CDR3nt: TGTGCCTGGAGTAGGGACACCGGGGAGCTGTTTTTT
d_gene: NA; j_gene: TRBJ1-2; abundance: few; v_gene: TRBV14; CDR3aa: CASSQDGRALGYTF; CDR3nt: TGTGCCAGCAGCCAAGATGGGAGGGCCCTCGGCTACACCTTC
d_gene: NA; j_gene: TRBJ2-3; abundance: NA; v_gene: TRBV27; CDR3aa: CASSFGGPPFDTQYF; CDR3nt: TGTGCCAGCAGTTTCGGGGGACCTCCGTTTGATACGCAGTATTTT
d_gene: TRBD2; j_gene: TRBJ2-7; abundance: NA; v_gene: TRBV10-3; CDR3aa: CAINNFGLAGSYEQYF; CDR3nt: TGTGCCATTAACAATTTCGGACTAGCGGGATCCTACGAGCAGTACTTC